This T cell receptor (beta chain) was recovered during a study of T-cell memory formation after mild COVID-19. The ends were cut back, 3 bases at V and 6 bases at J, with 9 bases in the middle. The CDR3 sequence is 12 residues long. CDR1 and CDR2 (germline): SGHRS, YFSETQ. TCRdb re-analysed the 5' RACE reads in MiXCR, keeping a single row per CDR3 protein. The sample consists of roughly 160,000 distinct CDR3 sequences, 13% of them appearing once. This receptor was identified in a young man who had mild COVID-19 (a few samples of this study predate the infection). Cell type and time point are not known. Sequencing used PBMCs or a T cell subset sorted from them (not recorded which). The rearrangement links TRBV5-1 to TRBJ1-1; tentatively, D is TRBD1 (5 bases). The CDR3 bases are TGCGCCAGCAGCTCCGGGACCCCTGAAGCTTTCTTT. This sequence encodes CASSSGTPEAFF.